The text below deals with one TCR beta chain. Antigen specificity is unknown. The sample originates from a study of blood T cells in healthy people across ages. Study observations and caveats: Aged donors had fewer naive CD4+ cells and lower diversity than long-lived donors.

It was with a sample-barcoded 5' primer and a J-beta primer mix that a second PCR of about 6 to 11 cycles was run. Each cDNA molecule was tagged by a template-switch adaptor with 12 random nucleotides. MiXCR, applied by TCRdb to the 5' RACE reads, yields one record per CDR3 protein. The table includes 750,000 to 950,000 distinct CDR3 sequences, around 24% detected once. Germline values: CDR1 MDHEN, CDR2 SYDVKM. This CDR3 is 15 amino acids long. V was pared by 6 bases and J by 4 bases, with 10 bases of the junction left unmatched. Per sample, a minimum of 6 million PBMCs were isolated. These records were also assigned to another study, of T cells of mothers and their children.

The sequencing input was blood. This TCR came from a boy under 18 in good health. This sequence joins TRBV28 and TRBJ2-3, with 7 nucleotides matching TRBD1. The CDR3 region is CASSPTGYVSDTQYF. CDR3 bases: TGTGCCAGCAGCCCGACAGGGTACGTGTCAGATACGCAGTATTTT.